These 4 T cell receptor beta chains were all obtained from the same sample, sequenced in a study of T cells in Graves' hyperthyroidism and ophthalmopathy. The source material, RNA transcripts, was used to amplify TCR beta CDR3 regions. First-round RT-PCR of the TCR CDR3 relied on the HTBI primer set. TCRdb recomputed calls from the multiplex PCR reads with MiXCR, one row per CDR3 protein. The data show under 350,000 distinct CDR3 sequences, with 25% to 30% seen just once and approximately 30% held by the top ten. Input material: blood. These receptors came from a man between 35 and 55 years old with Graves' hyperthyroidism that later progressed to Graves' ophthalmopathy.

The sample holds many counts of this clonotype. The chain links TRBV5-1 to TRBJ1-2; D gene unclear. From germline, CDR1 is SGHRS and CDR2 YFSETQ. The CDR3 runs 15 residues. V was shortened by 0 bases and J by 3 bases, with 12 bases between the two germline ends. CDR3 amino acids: CASSLDFTAYYGYTF. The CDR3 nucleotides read TGCGCCAGCAGCTTGGATTTTACAGCGTACTATGGCTACACCTTC. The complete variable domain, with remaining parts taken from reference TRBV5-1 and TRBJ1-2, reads KAGVTQTPRYLIKTRGQQVTLSCSPISGHRSVSWYQQTPGQGLQFLFEYFSETQRNKGNFPGRFSGRQFSNSRSEMNVSTLELGDSALYLCASSLDFTAYYGYTFGSGTRLTVV.

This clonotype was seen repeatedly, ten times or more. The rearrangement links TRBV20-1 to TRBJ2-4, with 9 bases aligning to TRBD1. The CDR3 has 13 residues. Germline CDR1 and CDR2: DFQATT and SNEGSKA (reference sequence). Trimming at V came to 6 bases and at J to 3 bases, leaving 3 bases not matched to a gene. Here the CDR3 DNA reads TGCAGTGCGCCGGACAGGGGCAAAAACATTCAGTACTTC. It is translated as CSAPDRGKNIQYF.

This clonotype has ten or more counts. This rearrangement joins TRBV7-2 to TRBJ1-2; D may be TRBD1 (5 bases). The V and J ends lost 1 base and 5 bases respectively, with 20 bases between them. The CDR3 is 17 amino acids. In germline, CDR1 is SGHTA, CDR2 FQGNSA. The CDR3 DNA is TGTGCCAGCAGCTTAGGTGGGGCGCAAAGAAGGTTTTATGGCTACACCTTC. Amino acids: CASSLGGAQRRFYGYTF.

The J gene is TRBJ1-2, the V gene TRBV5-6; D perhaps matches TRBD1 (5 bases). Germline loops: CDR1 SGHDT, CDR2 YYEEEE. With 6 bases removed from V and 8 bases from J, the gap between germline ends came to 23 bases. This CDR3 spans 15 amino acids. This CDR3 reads CASKTDTGPAGGYTF. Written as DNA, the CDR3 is TGTGCCAGCAAAACCGACACCGGGCCCGCAGGGGGCTACACCTTC.